This T cell receptor (beta chain) was sequenced for a study of T cells after yellow fever vaccination. By 5'RACE template switching, TCR cDNA was produced, with a universal primer site and UMIs added in the process. TCRdb ran MiXCR on the 5' RACE reads and lists one entry per CDR3 protein. The sample records about 580,000 distinct CDR3 sequences, roughly a sixth being singletons. Germline lookup yields CDR1 SGHTA and CDR2 FQGNSA. The CDR3 consists of 15 residues. Trimming shortened V by 5 bases and J by 11 bases, and 21 bases separated the two germline ends. The clonotype comes from a man aged 18-30 years who received the YFV17D yellow fever vaccine. Sample: PBMCs, taken 4 to 5 days after the first yellow fever vaccination. The chain employs TRBV7-2 and TRBJ1-4, with a possible D match to TRBD1 (5 bases). DNA of the CDR3: TGTGCCAGCAGCCTCCGGGGGGGAGGGGCCGGGAAACTGTTTTTT. Its translation: CASSLRGGGAGKLFF. The entire variable domain, with the rest obtained from reference TRBV7-2 and TRBJ1-4, is as follows: GAGVSQSPSNKVTEKGKDVELRCDPISGHTALYWYRQSLGQGLEFLIYFQGNSAPDKSGLPSDRFSAERTGGSVSTLTIQRTQQEDSAVYLCASSLRGGGAGKLFFGSGTQLSVL.